This T cell receptor (beta chain) came from a study of blood T cells in healthy people across ages. The use of a sample-barcoded 5' primer and a J-beta primer mix characterized a second PCR of about 7 to 12 cycles. Each cDNA molecule carried a tag from a template-switch adaptor that contained 12 random nucleotides. TCRdb used MiXCR to reprocess the 5' RACE reads, holding one entry per CDR3 protein. The table has around 900,000 distinct CDR3 sequences, roughly 51% seen once. Study-level results: Because sorting was not performed, PBMCs prevented conclusive naive versus antigen-experienced comparison.

Points on this clonotype: The antigen remains unidentified.

The CDR3 spans 13 residues. V was pared by 7 bases and J by 7 bases, with 17 bases between. The germline V gene has CDR1 MNHEY and CDR2 SVGAGI. Specimen: blood. The rearrangement links TRBV6-5 to TRBJ2-7, with no clear D. This TCR was recovered from a woman aged 55-70 years in good health. CDR3 coding DNA: TGTGCCAGCAACATGGACCGGATGGGGGAGCAGTACTTC. Translated, it gives CASNMDRMGEQYF.